The 15 T cell receptor beta chains below were found in one sample sequenced in a study of T cell responses to AZD1222 COVID-19 vaccine. Some clones are missing from TCRdb's copy, which holds only in-frame ones; the method was immunoSEQ multiplex PCR. The data contain more than 90,000 clones, more than 70% of them singletons. Sequences were derived from peripheral blood, sampled 28 days after the second AZD1222 dose. The receptors were sampled from an adult who received the AZD1222 COVID-19 vaccine.

The chain is built from TRBV9 and TRBJ2-2; D call uncertain. V shed 0 bases and J shed 6 bases, with 9 bases lying between them. This CDR3 is 14 amino acids long. Germline CDR1 reads SGDLS; CDR2 reads YYNGEE. The CDR3 loop is CASSVAVAAGELFF. CDR3 in DNA: TGTGCCAGCAGCGTAGCTGTGGCAGCCGGGGAGCTGTTTTTT. Full variable domain (outside the CDR3, taken from reference TRBV9 and TRBJ2-2): DSGVTQTPKHLITATGQRVTLRCSPRSGDLSVYWYQQSLDQGLQFLIQYYNGEERAKGNILERFSAQQFPDLHSELNLSSLELGDSALYFCASSVAVAAGELFFGEGSRLTVL.

The V call is TRBV18, the J call TRBJ1-1; D is uncertain. The CDR3 spans 13 residues. The germline gives CDR1 KGHSH, CDR2 LQKENI. V was cut by 3 bases and J by 1 base, with 6 bases left in between. CDR3 bases: TGTGCCAGCTCACCTTCCGAGAACACTGAAGCTTTCTTT. As protein: CASSPSENTEAFF.

Only one count was recorded for this clone. The rearrangement links TRBV27 to TRBJ1-4, with TRBD1 matching over 7 bases. Germline V gene data show CDR1 as MNHEY and CDR2 as SMNVEV (reference sequence). The V segment lost 3 bases and the J segment 8 bases; nucleotides outside the gene matches: 0. This CDR3 comprises 12 residues. CDR3 sequence reads: CASSFRGEKLFF. DNA for the CDR3: TGTGCCAGCAGTTTCAGGGGGGAAAAACTGTTTTTT. The whole variable domain, filled in from reference TRBV27 and TRBJ1-4, reads EAQVTQNPRYLITVTGKKLTVTCSQNMNHEYMSWYRQDPGLGLRQIYYSMNVEVTDKGDVPEGYKVSRKEKRNFPLILESPSPNQTSLYFCASSFRGEKLFFGSGTQLSVL.

CDR3 sequence reads: CASTTGAGLRNTEAFF. CDR3 DNA sequence: TGTGCCAGCACCACAGGGGCCGGACTAAGGAACACTGAAGCTTTCTTT. The chain is built from TRBV28 and TRBJ1-1; 7 bases agree with TRBD1. V shed 7 bases, J shed 1 base, and the junction held 12 bases outside the gene matches. Germline V CDR1 and CDR2: MDHEN, SYDVKM. This CDR3 comprises 16 residues.

The CDR3 bases are TGCGCCAGCTTCAAGGACATCTACAATGAGCAGTTCTTC. This encodes CASFKDIYNEQFF. The rearrangement uses TRBV10-2 and TRBJ2-1; possibly TRBD1 for D (5 bases). The CDR3 has 13 residues. Trimming cost V 8 bases and J 3 bases, with 11 bases left between them. Germline V CDR1 and CDR2: WSHSY, SAAADI.

The chain has TRBV7-9 and TRBJ1-5; D not certain. The CDR3 has 13 residues. Looked up from germline, CDR1 is SEHNR and CDR2 is FQNEAQ (reference sequence). Deletions cut 5 bases from V and 4 bases from J, with 9 bases between. Written as DNA, the CDR3 is TGTGCCAGCAGCCTGAACCCTAATCAGCCCCAGCATTTT. Translation gives CASSLNPNQPQHF.

The chain has TRBV30 and TRBJ2-5, with a tentative D call TRBD1 (6 bases). The CDR3 has 16 residues. V was clipped by 1 base and J by 4 bases, with 19 bases between them. In germline, CDR1 is GTSNPN, CDR2 SVGIG (reference sequence). The CDR3 reads CAWSGGDKPLAETQYF. The CDR3 DNA is TGTGCCTGGAGTGGAGGGGACAAACCCTTGGCAGAGACCCAGTACTTC. The full variable domain, completed using reference TRBV30 and TRBJ2-5, is SQTIHQWPATLVQPVGSPLSLECTVEGTSNPNLYWYRQAAGRGLQLLFYSVGIGQISSEVPQNLSASRPQDRQFILSSKKLLLSDSGFYLCAWSGGDKPLAETQYFGPGTRLLVL.

The chain couples TRBV2 to TRBJ1-4, with unresolved D. CDR1 and CDR2 (germline): SNHLY, FYNNEI. This CDR3 is 12 amino acids long. V was clipped by 7 bases and J by 7 bases, with 10 bases between them. CDR3 bases: TGTGCCAGCATAGAGACCGGTGAAAAACTGTTTTTT. Amino acids: CASIETGEKLFF.

This clone is a singleton in its sample. The V and J genes are TRBV27 and TRBJ1-4; D unclear. The CDR3 totals 17 residues. CDR1 and CDR2 (germline): MNHEY, SMNVEV (reference sequence). Trimming stripped 0 bases from V and 2 bases from J, with 13 bases between. CDR3 in amino acids: CASSLSLFGRTNEKLFF. For the CDR3, the DNA is TGTGCCAGCAGTTTATCCCTCTTCGGGCGGACTAATGAAAAACTGTTTTTT.

This chain uses TRBV28 with TRBJ1-2; 7 nucleotides align to TRBD1. After removal of 7 bases from V and 2 bases from J, the junction contained 16 bases not matched to a gene. Germline V gene lookup returns CDR1 MDHEN and CDR2 SYDVKM. The CDR3 sequence is 17 residues long. The CDR3 is CASTTGDQLAFNYGYTF. CDR3 nucleotides: TGTGCCAGCACTACAGGGGACCAGTTAGCATTCAACTATGGCTACACCTTC.

The chain employs TRBV30 and TRBJ1-2, with D uncertain. Trimming cost V 2 bases and J 5 bases, with 12 bases left between them. Germline V gives CDR1 GTSNPN, CDR2 SVGIG (reference sequence). CDR3 length: 13 residues. The CDR3 coding sequence is TGTGCCTGGAGTTTGACGTTACCTTATGGCTACACCTTC. Its protein is CAWSLTLPYGYTF.

V gene TRBV28 combines with J gene TRBJ1-1; 9 nucleotides agree with TRBD1. The CDR3 sequence is 15 residues long. The ends lost 8 bases at V and 5 bases at J; junction bases unmatched: 12. The germline gives CDR1 MDHEN, CDR2 SYDVKM. The CDR3 sequence: CASLTPGTGRTEAFF. The CDR3 DNA follows: TGTGCCAGCTTAACGCCCGGGACAGGGAGGACTGAAGCTTTCTTT.

CDR3 coding DNA: TGTGCCAGCAGCCCCGGGACTAGCGGGAGAGGAGCCAAAAACATTCAGTACTTC. This gives the protein CASSPGTSGRGAKNIQYF. The rearrangement links TRBV7-8 to TRBJ2-4, with TRBD2 matching 14 bases. The J segment lost 0 bases and the V segment lost 5 bases, leaving 6 bases of the junction unmatched. The CDR3 is 18 amino acids. Germline-derived CDR1 and CDR2 are SGHVS and FQNEAQ.

V gene TRBV2 combines with J gene TRBJ1-4; D might be TRBD1 (5 bases). The CDR3 is 16 amino acids. The ends were cut back, 6 bases at V and 0 bases at J, with 14 bases in the middle. Germline loops: CDR1 SNHLY, CDR2 FYNNEI. The CDR3, as DNA: TGTGCCAGCAGCGAGGGGCCTATTGCAACTAATGAAAAACTGTTTTTT. This gives the protein CASSEGPIATNEKLFF.

This rearrangement joins TRBV11-2 to TRBJ1-5, with a tentative D call TRBD1 (5 bases). The CDR3 contains 14 residues. The V and J ends lost 4 bases and 8 bases respectively, with 15 bases between them. The V gene's germline CDR1 is SGHAT and CDR2 FQNNGV. The CDR3 spells CASSWGAAGKPQHF. The CDR3 bases are TGTGCCAGCAGCTGGGGCGCGGCGGGAAAGCCCCAGCATTTT.